This T cell receptor beta chain was documented in a study of cytomegalovirus exposure and HLA in healthy donors. About the study: Previous work identified 100 million or so unique TCR beta sequences from around 200 million T cells.

Study findings and constraints: Earlier findings revealed that most TCR beta V segments proved productive either about 87% or about 30% of the time. Cytomegalovirus-associated status was assigned to approximately 160 TCR beta chains.

As to this clone: Its antigen remains unidentified.

The PCR had 60 Vbeta and 13 Jbeta primers. Some clones are missing from TCRdb's copy, which holds only in-frame ones; the method was immunoSEQ multiplex PCR. The sample includes more than 85,000 clones, 80% to 85% of them seen just once. Specimen: PBMCs. The source is a woman aged 60 to 75 in good health and CMV-seropositive.

CDR3: CATSREGGGGIGLAGAEQYF. The CDR3 nucleotides are TGTGCCACCAGCAGAGAAGGTGGGGGGGGCATCGGACTAGCGGGCGCCGAGCAGTACTTC. The chain recombines TRBV15 with TRBJ2-7; 11 bases agree with TRBD2. CDR3 length equals 20 residues. Germline V lookup: CDR1 LNHNV, CDR2 YYDKDF (reference sequence). J gave up 6 bases and V 0 bases, and 19 bases lay outside the gene matches. Variable domain in full (rest from reference TRBV15 and TRBJ2-7): DAMVIQNPRYQVTQFGKPVTLSCSQTLNHNVMYWYQQKSSQAPKLLFHYYDKDFNNEADTPDNFQSRRPNTSFCFLDIRSPGLGDTAMYLCATSREGGGGIGLAGAEQYFGPGTRLTVT.